This T cell receptor beta chain stems from a study of PD-1 blockade in mismatch repair-deficient tumors. The overall study: All were previously treated, progressing patients with eleven to twelve mismatch repair-deficient cancer types.

Method: immunoSEQ multiplex PCR; TCRdb's copy keeps in-frame clones and lacks some. The sample includes 95,000 to 150,000 clones, about 86% seen only once; the top ten take approximately 12%. The ends were cut back, 8 bases at V and 2 bases at J, with 15 bases in the middle. Germline-derived CDR1 and CDR2 are MNHNY and SVGAGI (reference sequence). The CDR3 spans 15 residues. The receptor's source is an adult with mismatch repair-deficient cancer. The chain couples TRBV6-6 to TRBJ1-4, with D possibly TRBD1 on 5 matching bases. The sample consisted of peripheral blood, taken 44 weeks after starting pembrolizumab. This CDR3 is CASAEGGVTNEKLFF. DNA of the CDR3: TGTGCCAGCGCCGAGGGAGGGGTTACTAATGAAAAACTGTTTTTT.